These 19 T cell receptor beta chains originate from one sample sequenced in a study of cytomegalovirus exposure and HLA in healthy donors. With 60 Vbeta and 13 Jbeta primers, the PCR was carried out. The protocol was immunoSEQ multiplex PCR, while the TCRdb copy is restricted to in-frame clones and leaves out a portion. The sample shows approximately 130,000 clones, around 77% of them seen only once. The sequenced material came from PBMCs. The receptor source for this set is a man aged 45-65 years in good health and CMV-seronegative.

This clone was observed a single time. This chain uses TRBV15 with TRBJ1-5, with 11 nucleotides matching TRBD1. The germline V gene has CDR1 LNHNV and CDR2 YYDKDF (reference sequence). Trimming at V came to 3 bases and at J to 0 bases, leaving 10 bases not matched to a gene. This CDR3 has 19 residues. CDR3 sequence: CATSRGVGTGGYSNQPQHF. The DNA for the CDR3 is TGTGCCACCAGCAGGGGGGTAGGGACAGGGGGGTATAGCAATCAGCCCCAGCATTTT. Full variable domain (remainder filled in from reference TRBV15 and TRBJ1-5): DAMVIQNPRYQVTQFGKPVTLSCSQTLNHNVMYWYQQKSSQAPKLLFHYYDKDFNNEADTPDNFQSRRPNTSFCFLDIRSPGLGDTAMYLCATSRGVGTGGYSNQPQHFGDGTRLSIL.

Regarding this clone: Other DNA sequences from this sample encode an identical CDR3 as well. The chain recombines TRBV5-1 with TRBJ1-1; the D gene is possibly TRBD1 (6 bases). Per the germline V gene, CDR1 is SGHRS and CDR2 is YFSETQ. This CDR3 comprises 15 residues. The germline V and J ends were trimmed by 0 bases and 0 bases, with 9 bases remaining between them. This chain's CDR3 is CASSLDQGMNTEAFF. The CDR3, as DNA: TGCGCCAGCAGCTTGGATCAGGGGATGAACACTGAAGCTTTCTTT.

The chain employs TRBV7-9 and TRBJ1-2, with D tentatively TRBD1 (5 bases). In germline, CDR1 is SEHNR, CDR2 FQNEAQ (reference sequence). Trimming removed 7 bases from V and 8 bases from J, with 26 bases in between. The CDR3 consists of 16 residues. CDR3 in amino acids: CASTLLAGRNGGGYTF. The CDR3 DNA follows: TGTGCCAGCACCCTATTGGCGGGACGAAACGGAGGGGGCTACACCTTC.

The CDR3 here is CASTREGDNSPLHF. CDR3 DNA sequence: TGTGCCAGCACTCGGGAAGGAGATAATTCACCCCTCCACTTT. The chain is built from TRBV2 and TRBJ1-6; D is ambiguous. This CDR3 contains 14 residues. Trimming cost V 7 bases and J 5 bases, with 12 bases left between them. Germline V gene data show CDR1 as SNHLY and CDR2 as FYNNEI.

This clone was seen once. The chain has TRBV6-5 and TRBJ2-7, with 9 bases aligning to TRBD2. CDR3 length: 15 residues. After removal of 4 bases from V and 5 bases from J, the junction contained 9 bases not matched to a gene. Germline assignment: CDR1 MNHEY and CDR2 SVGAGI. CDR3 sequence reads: CASSSPAAGGDEQYF. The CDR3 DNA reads TGTGCCAGCAGTTCCCCCGCAGCGGGAGGTGACGAGCAGTACTTC.

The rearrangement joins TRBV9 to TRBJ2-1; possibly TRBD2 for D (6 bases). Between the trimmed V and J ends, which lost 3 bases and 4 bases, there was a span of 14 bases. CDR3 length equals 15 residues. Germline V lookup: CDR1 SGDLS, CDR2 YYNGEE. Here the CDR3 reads CASSASGPGYNEQFF. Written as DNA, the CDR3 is TGTGCCAGCAGCGCCAGCGGGCCAGGTTACAATGAGCAGTTCTTC.

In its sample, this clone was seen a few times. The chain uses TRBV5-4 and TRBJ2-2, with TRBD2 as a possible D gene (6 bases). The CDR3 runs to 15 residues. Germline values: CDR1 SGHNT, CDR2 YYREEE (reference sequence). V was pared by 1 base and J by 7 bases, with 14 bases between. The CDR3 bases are TGTGCCAGCAGCTTGTGGAGGGTTGAAGTCGGGGAGCTGTTTTTT. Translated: CASSLWRVEVGELFF.

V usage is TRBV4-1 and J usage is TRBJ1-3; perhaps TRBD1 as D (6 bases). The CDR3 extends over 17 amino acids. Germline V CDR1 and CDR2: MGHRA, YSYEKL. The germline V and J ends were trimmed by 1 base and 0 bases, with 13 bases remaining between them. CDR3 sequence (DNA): TGCGCCAGCAGCCAAGCCGGACAGCAATACTCTGGAAACACCATATATTTT. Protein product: CASSQAGQQYSGNTIYF.

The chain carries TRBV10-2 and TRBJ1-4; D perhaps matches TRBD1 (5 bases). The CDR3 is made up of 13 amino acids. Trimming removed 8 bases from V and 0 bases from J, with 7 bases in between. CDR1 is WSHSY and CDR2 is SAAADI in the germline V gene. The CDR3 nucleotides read TGCGCCAGCGGACACGCAACTAATGAAAAACTGTTTTTT. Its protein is CASGHATNEKLFF.

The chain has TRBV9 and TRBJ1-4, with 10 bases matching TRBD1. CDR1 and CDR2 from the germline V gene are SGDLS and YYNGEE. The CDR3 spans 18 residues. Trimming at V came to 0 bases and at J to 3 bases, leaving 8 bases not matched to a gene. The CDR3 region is CASSVVRQGATANEKLFF. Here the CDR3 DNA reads TGTGCCAGCAGCGTAGTCAGACAGGGGGCGACAGCTAATGAAAAACTGTTTTTT. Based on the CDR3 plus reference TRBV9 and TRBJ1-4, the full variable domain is DSGVTQTPKHLITATGQRVTLRCSPRSGDLSVYWYQQSLDQGLQFLIQYYNGEERAKGNILERFSAQQFPDLHSELNLSSLELGDSALYFCASSVVRQGATANEKLFFGSGTQLSVL.

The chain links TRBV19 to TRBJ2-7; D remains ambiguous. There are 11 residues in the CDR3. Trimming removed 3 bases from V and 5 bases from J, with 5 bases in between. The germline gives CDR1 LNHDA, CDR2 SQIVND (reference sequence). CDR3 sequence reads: CASSIIDEQYF. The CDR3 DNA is TGTGCCAGTAGTATCATTGACGAGCAGTACTTC.

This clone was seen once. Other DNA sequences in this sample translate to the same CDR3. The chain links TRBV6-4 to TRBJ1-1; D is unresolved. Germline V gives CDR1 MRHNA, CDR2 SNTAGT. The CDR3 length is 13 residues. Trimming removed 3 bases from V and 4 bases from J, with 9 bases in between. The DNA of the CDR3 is TGTGCCAGCAGTGAGGAGGAGGGCACTGAAGCTTTCTTT. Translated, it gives CASSEEEGTEAFF.

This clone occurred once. The CDR3 sequence: CASSATGRRNQPQHF. The CDR3 DNA follows: TGTGCCAGCAGTGCGACAGGGAGAAGGAATCAGCCCCAGCATTTT. V gene TRBV6-1 combines with J gene TRBJ1-5; 7 nucleotides align to TRBD1. Trimming removed 4 bases from V and 4 bases from J; junction bases left unmatched: 7. This CDR3 contains 15 residues. Germline CDR1 MNHNS, CDR2 SASEGT.

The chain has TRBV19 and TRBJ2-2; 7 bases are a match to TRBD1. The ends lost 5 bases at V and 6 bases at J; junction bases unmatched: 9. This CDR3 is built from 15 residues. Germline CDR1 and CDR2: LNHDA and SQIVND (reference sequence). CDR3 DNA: TGTGCCAGTAGTGCCCTAGACAGGGACCCCGGGGAGCTGTTTTTT. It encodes CASSALDRDPGELFF.

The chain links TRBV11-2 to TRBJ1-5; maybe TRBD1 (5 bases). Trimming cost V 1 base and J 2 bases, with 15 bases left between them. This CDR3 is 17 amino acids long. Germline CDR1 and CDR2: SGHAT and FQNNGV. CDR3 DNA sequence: TGTGCCAGCAGCTTAGGAGGAGGGGCCCCAGGCAATCAGCCCCAGCATTTT. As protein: CASSLGGGAPGNQPQHF.

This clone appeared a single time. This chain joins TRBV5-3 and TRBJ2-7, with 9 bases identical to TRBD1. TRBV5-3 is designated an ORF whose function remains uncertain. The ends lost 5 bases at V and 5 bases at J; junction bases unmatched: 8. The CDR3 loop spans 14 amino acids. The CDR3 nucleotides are TGTGCCAGAAGGTTCCGGGACAGGGTCCACGAGCAGTACTTC. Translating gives CARRFRDRVHEQYF.

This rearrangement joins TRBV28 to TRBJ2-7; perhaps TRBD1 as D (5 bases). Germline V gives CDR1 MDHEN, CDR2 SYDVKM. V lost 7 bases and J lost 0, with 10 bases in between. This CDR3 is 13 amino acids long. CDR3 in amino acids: CASINRTSYEQYF. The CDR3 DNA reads TGTGCCAGCATTAACAGGACCTCCTACGAGCAGTACTTC.

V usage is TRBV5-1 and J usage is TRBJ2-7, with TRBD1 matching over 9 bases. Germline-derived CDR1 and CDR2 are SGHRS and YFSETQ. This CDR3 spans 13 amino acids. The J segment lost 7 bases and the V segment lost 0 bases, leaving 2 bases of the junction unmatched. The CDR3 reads CASSLGDREEQYF. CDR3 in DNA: TGCGCCAGCAGCTTGGGGGACAGGGAAGAGCAGTACTTC.

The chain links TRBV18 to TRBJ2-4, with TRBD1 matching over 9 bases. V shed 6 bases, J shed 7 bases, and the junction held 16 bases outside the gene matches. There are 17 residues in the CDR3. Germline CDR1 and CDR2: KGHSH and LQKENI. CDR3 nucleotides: TGTGCCAGCTCCCCCGTCCGGGACAGGGTTGGGCGGAACATTCAGTACTTC. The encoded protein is CASSPVRDRVGRNIQYF.